Listed below are T cell receptor beta chains from one sample, sequenced in a study of cytomegalovirus exposure and HLA in healthy donors. Sequencing was performed with immunoSEQ multiplex PCR; in TCRdb, only in-frame clones are kept and a portion is missing. The sample carries roughly 180,000 clones, about four fifths recorded once. The sample was PBMCs. These receptors all stem from a young man in good health and CMV-seropositive. The CDR3 runs from the conserved cysteine through the conserved F or W. A D gene is named only where the DNA matches it firmly. Rows may omit the clone size; those that give it use once, few, many or a size class.

J gene: TRBJ1-5
V gene: TRBV28
clone size: NA
D gene: TRBD1
CDR3 protein: CASRYRPGQGNQPQHF
CDR3 DNA: TGTGCCAGCAGATACCGGCCGGGACAGGGCAATCAGCCCCAGCATTTT

J gene: TRBJ2-5
V gene: TRBV7-2
clone size: NA
D gene: NA
CDR3 protein: CASTSGEGGHETQYF
CDR3 DNA: TGTGCCAGCACCTCTGGAGAAGGGGGTCACGAGACCCAGTACTTC

J gene: TRBJ2-2
V gene: TRBV6-5
clone size: NA
D gene: TRBD1
CDR3 protein: CASSEDRDTGELFF
CDR3 DNA: TGTGCCAGCAGTGAGGACAGGGACACCGGGGAGCTGTTTTTT

J gene: TRBJ2-7
V gene: TRBV11-2
clone size: once
D gene: NA
CDR3 protein: CASSLVSSAAEQYF
CDR3 DNA: TGTGCCAGCAGCTTAGTATCGTCCGCGGCCGAGCAGTACTTC

J gene: TRBJ2-3
V gene: TRBV19
clone size: NA
D gene: TRBD2
CDR3 protein: CASRTSGRLGTDTQYF
CDR3 DNA: TGTGCCAGCCGGACTAGCGGGAGGTTGGGGACAGATACGCAGTATTTT

J gene: TRBJ2-7
V gene: TRBV11-2
clone size: once
D gene: NA
CDR3 protein: CASSFGGVVYEQYF
CDR3 DNA: TGTGCCAGCAGCTTTGGAGGGGTGGTCTACGAGCAGTACTTC

J gene: TRBJ2-4
V gene: TRBV19
clone size: NA
D gene: TRBD2
CDR3 protein: CASSQGGLALAKNIQYF
CDR3 DNA: TGTGCCAGTAGTCAAGGGGGACTAGCCCTAGCCAAAAACATTCAGTACTTC

J gene: TRBJ2-6
V gene: TRBV5-5
clone size: NA
D gene: TRBD2
CDR3 protein: CASSSGLVAPGANVLTF
CDR3 DNA: TGTGCCAGCAGCTCGGGACTAGTAGCTCCTGGGGCCAACGTCCTGACTTTC

J gene: TRBJ2-3
V gene: TRBV7-8
clone size: NA
D gene: TRBD2
CDR3 protein: CAAGGASTDTQYF
CDR3 DNA: TGTGCCGCCGGGGGGGCTAGCACAGATACGCAGTATTTT

J gene: TRBJ1-2
V gene: TRBV28
clone size: NA
D gene: NA
CDR3 protein: CASSPPPRQGPYGYTF
CDR3 DNA: TGTGCCAGCAGTCCCCCTCCTCGGCAGGGTCCCTATGGCTACACCTTC

J gene: TRBJ1-6
V gene: TRBV6-5
clone size: NA
D gene: NA
CDR3 protein: CASSRGHGDNSPLHF
CDR3 DNA: TGTGCCAGCAGTCGCGGGCACGGAGATAATTCACCCCTCCACTTT

J gene: TRBJ1-1
V gene: TRBV6-1
clone size: NA
D gene: TRBD1
CDR3 protein: CASSGGTVIEAFF
CDR3 DNA: TGTGCCAGCAGTGGCGGGACAGTTATTGAAGCTTTCTTT

J gene: TRBJ1-5
V gene: TRBV2
clone size: NA
D gene: NA
CDR3 protein: CASSEGQGSNQPQHF
CDR3 DNA: TGTGCCAGCAGTGAAGGGCAGGGTAGCAATCAGCCCCAGCATTTT

J gene: TRBJ1-1
V gene: TRBV18
clone size: NA
D gene: TRBD1
CDR3 protein: CASSSVTGMATEAFF
CDR3 DNA: TGTGCCAGCTCATCTGTGACAGGGATGGCGACTGAAGCTTTCTTT

J gene: TRBJ1-4
V gene: TRBV5-6
clone size: NA
D gene: NA
CDR3 protein: CASSLGRPGGTNEKLFF
CDR3 DNA: TGTGCCAGCAGCTTGGGGCGACCCGGGGGGACTAATGAAAAACTGTTTTTT

J gene: TRBJ2-5
V gene: TRBV6-6
clone size: NA
D gene: TRBD2
CDR3 protein: CASSHGRGQETQYF
CDR3 DNA: TGTGCCAGCAGCCACGGGAGGGGACAAGAGACCCAGTACTTC

J gene: TRBJ1-1
V gene: TRBV5-1
clone size: NA
D gene: NA
CDR3 protein: CASSFSALNTEAFF
CDR3 DNA: TGCGCCAGCAGCTTCAGCGCCCTGAACACTGAAGCTTTCTTT

J gene: TRBJ2-5
V gene: TRBV29-1
clone size: NA
D gene: TRBD1
CDR3 protein: CSADRGRMETQYF
CDR3 DNA: TGCAGCGCCGACAGGGGGCGAATGGAGACCCAGTACTTC

J gene: TRBJ1-1
V gene: TRBV27
clone size: NA
D gene: NA
CDR3 protein: CASSTRGWDTEAFF
CDR3 DNA: TGTGCCAGCAGTACCAGGGGTTGGGACACTGAAGCTTTCTTT

J gene: TRBJ2-3
V gene: TRBV4-3
clone size: NA
D gene: NA
CDR3 protein: CASSQVGPDTQYF
CDR3 DNA: TGCGCCAGCAGCCAAGTCGGTCCAGATACGCAGTATTTT

J gene: TRBJ2-1
V gene: TRBV6-5
clone size: NA
D gene: TRBD2
CDR3 protein: CASSVSGETYNEQFF
CDR3 DNA: TGTGCCAGCAGTGTGAGCGGGGAAACCTACAATGAGCAGTTCTTC

J gene: TRBJ1-4
V gene: TRBV27
clone size: few
D gene: NA
CDR3 protein: CASSYGVGGNMFF
CDR3 DNA: TGTGCCAGCAGTTATGGGGTCGGGGGGAACATGTTTTTT

J gene: TRBJ1-2
V gene: TRBV7-8
clone size: NA
D gene: NA
CDR3 protein: CASSLAGRQDYGYTF
CDR3 DNA: TGTGCCAGCAGCTTAGCTGGCAGGCAAGACTATGGCTACACCTTC

J gene: TRBJ1-2
V gene: TRBV2
clone size: NA
D gene: NA
CDR3 protein: CASARTEFDYGYTF
CDR3 DNA: TGTGCCAGCGCTCGGACAGAATTCGATTATGGCTACACCTTC

J gene: TRBJ2-7
V gene: TRBV5-6
clone size: NA
D gene: TRBD1
CDR3 protein: CASSNRQGIYEQYF
CDR3 DNA: TGTGCCAGCAGCAATCGACAGGGGATCTACGAGCAGTACTTC

J gene: TRBJ1-2
V gene: TRBV29-1
clone size: NA
D gene: NA
CDR3 protein: CSVAAADGYTF
CDR3 DNA: TGCAGCGTTGCGGCGGCAGATGGCTACACCTTC

J gene: TRBJ1-1
V gene: TRBV27
clone size: NA
D gene: NA
CDR3 protein: CASRLARVTEAFF
CDR3 DNA: TGTGCCAGCAGATTAGCCAGGGTCACTGAAGCTTTCTTT

J gene: TRBJ2-3
V gene: TRBV6-5
clone size: NA
D gene: NA
CDR3 protein: CASGLRGADTQYF
CDR3 DNA: TGTGCCAGCGGCCTCCGGGGAGCAGATACGCAGTATTTT

J gene: TRBJ1-5
V gene: TRBV30
clone size: NA
D gene: NA
CDR3 protein: CAWSGNRDDQPQHF
CDR3 DNA: TGTGCCTGGAGTGGAAACAGGGATGATCAGCCCCAGCATTTT

J gene: TRBJ2-6
V gene: TRBV5-1
clone size: NA
D gene: TRBD1
CDR3 protein: CASSPGQGALGANVLTF
CDR3 DNA: TGCGCCAGCAGCCCGGGACAGGGGGCGCTTGGGGCCAACGTCCTGACTTTC

J gene: TRBJ1-1
V gene: TRBV27
clone size: NA
D gene: TRBD1
CDR3 protein: CASSSGGRTEAFF
CDR3 DNA: TGTGCCAGCAGTTCAGGGGGAAGGACTGAAGCTTTCTTT

J gene: TRBJ1-1
V gene: TRBV28
clone size: NA
D gene: TRBD1
CDR3 protein: CASRQKGAGKNTEAFF
CDR3 DNA: TGTGCCAGCAGACAAAAGGGGGCAGGGAAGAACACTGAAGCTTTCTTT

J gene: TRBJ2-1
V gene: TRBV29-1
clone size: NA
D gene: NA
CDR3 protein: CSAQMITSMNEQFF
CDR3 DNA: TGCAGCGCCCAAATGATTACTAGCATGAATGAGCAGTTCTTC

J gene: TRBJ1-2
V gene: TRBV4-2
clone size: NA
D gene: TRBD1
CDR3 protein: CASSQTGQLTSNGYTF
CDR3 DNA: TGTGCCAGCAGCCAGACGGGACAGCTAACTTCCAATGGCTACACCTTC

J gene: TRBJ1-5
V gene: TRBV4-1
clone size: NA
D gene: NA
CDR3 protein: CASSQDAGYSNQPQHF
CDR3 DNA: TGCGCCAGCAGCCAAGATGCGGGGTATAGCAATCAGCCCCAGCATTTT

J gene: TRBJ2-7
V gene: TRBV19
clone size: NA
D gene: TRBD1
CDR3 protein: CASSISRGGGGLEQYF
CDR3 DNA: TGTGCCAGTAGTATCAGCCGAGGGGGCGGTGGTCTCGAGCAGTACTTC

J gene: TRBJ1-4
V gene: TRBV27
clone size: NA
D gene: TRBD1
CDR3 protein: CASSLLQGVNEKLFF
CDR3 DNA: TGTGCCAGCAGTTTATTACAGGGGGTTAATGAAAAACTGTTTTTT

J gene: TRBJ1-1
V gene: TRBV6-5
clone size: NA
D gene: TRBD1
CDR3 protein: CASSRLDRATEAFF
CDR3 DNA: TGTGCCAGCAGCCGATTAGACAGGGCGACTGAAGCTTTCTTT

J gene: TRBJ1-1
V gene: TRBV19
clone size: NA
D gene: NA
CDR3 protein: CASSGDLSTEAFF
CDR3 DNA: TGTGCCTCTTCAGGGGACCTCAGCACTGAAGCTTTCTTT

J gene: TRBJ1-1
V gene: TRBV7-7
clone size: once
D gene: TRBD1
CDR3 protein: CASSPDRVGYTEAFF
CDR3 DNA: TGTGCCAGCAGCCCAGACAGGGTGGGTTACACTGAAGCTTTCTTT

J gene: TRBJ2-2
V gene: TRBV12-5
clone size: few
D gene: TRBD2
CDR3 protein: CASGLVTGRAVGELFF
CDR3 DNA: TGTGCTAGTGGTTTGGTTACCGGGAGGGCCGTCGGGGAGCTGTTTTTT

J gene: TRBJ2-7
V gene: TRBV6-5
clone size: NA
D gene: TRBD1
CDR3 protein: CASSSSRTGWIDEQYF
CDR3 DNA: TGTGCCAGCAGTTCTTCCCGGACAGGGTGGATAGACGAGCAGTACTTC

J gene: TRBJ1-1
V gene: TRBV6-1
clone size: few
D gene: NA
CDR3 protein: CASSEAESTEAFF
CDR3 DNA: TGTGCCAGCAGTGAAGCGGAGAGCACTGAAGCTTTCTTT

J gene: TRBJ1-3
V gene: TRBV7-6
clone size: NA
D gene: NA
CDR3 protein: CASSLDPSGNTIYF
CDR3 DNA: TGTGCCAGCAGCTTAGATCCTTCTGGAAACACCATATATTTT

J gene: TRBJ2-3
V gene: TRBV10-3
clone size: NA
D gene: TRBD1
CDR3 protein: CAIRRDRGADTQYF
CDR3 DNA: TGTGCCATTAGAAGGGACAGGGGAGCAGATACGCAGTATTTT

J gene: TRBJ1-5
V gene: TRBV12-5
clone size: NA
D gene: NA
CDR3 protein: CASGTTQRGGGRGNQPQHF
CDR3 DNA: TGTGCTAGTGGTACGACACAACGGGGAGGGGGACGAGGCAATCAGCCCCAGCATTTT

J gene: TRBJ2-7
V gene: TRBV6-5
clone size: once
D gene: TRBD2
CDR3 protein: CASSYLGGRAGYEQYF
CDR3 DNA: TGTGCCAGCAGTTACTTAGGCGGGAGGGCCGGGTACGAGCAGTACTTC

J gene: TRBJ2-2
V gene: TRBV28
clone size: NA
D gene: TRBD1
CDR3 protein: CASSSTGGVTGELFF
CDR3 DNA: TGTGCCAGCAGTTCGACAGGGGGCGTAACCGGGGAGCTGTTTTTT

J gene: TRBJ2-7
V gene: TRBV6-5
clone size: once
D gene: TRBD1
CDR3 protein: CASSYGQDGYEQYF
CDR3 DNA: TGTGCCAGCAGTTACGGACAGGATGGGTACGAGCAGTACTTC

J gene: TRBJ1-3
V gene: TRBV4-1
clone size: few
D gene: NA
CDR3 protein: CASSQIGGLGGNTIYF
CDR3 DNA: TGCGCCAGCAGCCAAATCGGGGGATTGGGGGGAAACACCATATATTTT